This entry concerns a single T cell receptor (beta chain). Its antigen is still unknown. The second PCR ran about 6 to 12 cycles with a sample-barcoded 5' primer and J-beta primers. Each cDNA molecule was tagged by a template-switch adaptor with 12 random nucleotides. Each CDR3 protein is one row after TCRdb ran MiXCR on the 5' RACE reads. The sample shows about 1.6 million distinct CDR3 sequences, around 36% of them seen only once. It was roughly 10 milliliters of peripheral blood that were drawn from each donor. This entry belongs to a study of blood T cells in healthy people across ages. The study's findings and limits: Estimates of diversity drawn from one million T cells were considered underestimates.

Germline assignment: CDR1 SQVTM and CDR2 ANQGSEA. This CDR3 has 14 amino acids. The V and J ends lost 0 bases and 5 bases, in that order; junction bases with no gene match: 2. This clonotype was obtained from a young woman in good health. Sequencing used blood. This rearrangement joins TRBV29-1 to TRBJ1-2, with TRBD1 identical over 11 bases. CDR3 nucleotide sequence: TGCAGCGTTGAAGATGGGACAGGGGGGTATGGCTACACCTTC. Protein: CSVEDGTGGYGYTF. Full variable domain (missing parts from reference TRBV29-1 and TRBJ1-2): SAVISQKPSRDICQRGTSLTIQCQVDSQVTMMFWYRQQPGQSLTLIATANQGSEATYESGFVIDKFPISRPNLTFSTLTVSNMSPEDSSIYLCSVEDGTGGYGYTFGSGTRLTVV.